Each of the 22 T cell receptor beta chains below was sequenced from the same sample in a study of metastatic and nonmetastatic thyroid tumors. TCRdb reprocessed the PCR reads using MiXCR. The table shows fewer than 10,000 clones, with around 40% occurring only once. All patients were treatment-naive before thyroid surgery. Specimen: tumor tissue. Every receptor here comes from a male donor with papillary thyroid cancer or a benign thyroid nodule (not recorded which). Some clones in this sample may be carry-over from other donors' samples.

CDR3 nucleotides: TGTGCCAGCAGCCGATCAGCTAGCGGGAGCTGGAATGAGCAGTTCTTC. It encodes CASSRSASGSWNEQFF. The chain combines TRBV11-2 with TRBJ2-1, with 10 bases matching TRBD2. The CDR3 sequence is 16 residues long. The V gene's germline CDR1 is SGHAT and CDR2 FQNNGV. V dropped 5 bases and J dropped 7; count of bases not matched to a gene: 11.

J is TRBJ1-6 and V is TRBV28; D remains ambiguous. The germline V and J ends were trimmed by 5 bases and 0 bases, with 14 bases remaining between them. CDR1 is MDHEN, CDR2 SYDVKM, per germline. The CDR3 runs to 17 residues. CDR3 sequence: CASSPHALGSYNSPLHF. The CDR3 DNA reads TGTGCCAGCAGTCCCCACGCACTGGGCTCCTATAATTCACCCCTCCACTTT.

The rearrangement links TRBV27 to TRBJ2-1; the D gene is possibly TRBD2 (6 bases). V dropped 5 bases and J dropped 3 bases, with 20 bases sitting between them. Germline CDR1 and CDR2: MNHEY and SMNVEV (reference sequence). This CDR3 has 17 amino acids. CDR3: CASSALLGVDYYNEQFF. The CDR3 DNA follows: TGTGCCAGCAGTGCCCTCCTCGGGGTGGACTACTACAATGAGCAGTTCTTC.

This clone is termed large. This chain links TRBV15 with TRBJ2-5; unclear D gene. Trimming removed 4 bases from V and 4 bases from J, with 10 bases in between. The germline V gene has CDR1 LNHNV and CDR2 YYDKDF (reference sequence). The CDR3 covers 13 residues. CDR3 coding DNA: TGTGCCACCAGCATTTATGCTGGAGAGACCCAGTACTTC. Translating it yields CATSIYAGETQYF. The full variable domain, its missing parts supplied by reference TRBV15 and TRBJ2-5, is DAMVIQNPRYQVTQFGKPVTLSCSQTLNHNVMYWYQQKSSQAPKLLFHYYDKDFNNEADTPDNFQSRRPNTSFCFLDIRSPGLGDTAMYLCATSIYAGETQYFGPGTRLLVL.

The rearrangement joins TRBV20-1 to TRBJ2-1, with TRBD1 as a possible D gene (6 bases). The CDR3 is 19 residues long. Trimming removed 0 bases at V and 3 bases at J, with 24 bases between. Germline V CDR1 and CDR2: DFQATT, SNEGSKA (reference sequence). The CDR3 coding sequence is TGCAGTGCTAGAGATCCCCTCAGTACCCTGACAGGATTCTACAATGAGCAGTTCTTC. Translated, it gives CSARDPLSTLTGFYNEQFF.

About this clone: The germline gene is not matched at one end of the junction; a read error may be the cause. The chain has TRBV19 and TRBJ2-5; D remains ambiguous. This CDR3 spans 12 amino acids. The germline V gene encodes CDR1 LNHDA and CDR2 SQIVND (reference sequence). This chain's CDR3 is CASSAQTETHNF. In DNA form, the CDR3 reads TGTGCCAGTAGTGCACAAACTGAGACCCATAACTTC.

This clone is deemed medium-sized. The CDR3 protein is CASSAMSSLSYEQYF. CDR3 nucleotide sequence: TGTGCCAGCAGTGCGATGTCTTCCCTGTCCTACGAGCAGTACTTC. This chain connects TRBV2 to TRBJ2-7; D not certain. V dropped 4 bases and J dropped 1 base, with 14 bases sitting between them. CDR3 length: 15 residues. CDR1 SNHLY and CDR2 FYNNEI come from the germline V gene.

This clone was counted a few times. The rearrangement uses TRBV27 and TRBJ2-7; D remains ambiguous. V lost 3 bases, J lost 7 bases, and 10 bases lay in between. CDR3 length: 12 residues. From germline, CDR1 is MNHEY and CDR2 SMNVEV (reference sequence). The chain's CDR3 is CASSFQVYEQYF. The CDR3 DNA is TGTGCCAGCAGTTTTCAGGTCTATGAGCAGTACTTC.

The chain recombines TRBV7-9 with TRBJ2-1; D may be TRBD2 (6 bases). The CDR3 is 11 residues long. The germline gives CDR1 SEHNR, CDR2 FQNEAQ (reference sequence). V gave up 4 bases and J gave up 15 bases, with 13 bases separating them. In DNA form, the CDR3 reads TGTGCCAGCAGCTCTTCTAGCGAGACGTTCTTC. Its protein product is CASSSSSETFF.

V and J are TRBV6-1 and TRBJ2-7; D is unclear. The germline V and J ends were trimmed by 4 bases and 2 bases, with 9 bases remaining between them. This CDR3 has 13 amino acids. Germline V gene data show CDR1 as MNHNS and CDR2 as SASEGT. Here the CDR3 DNA reads TGTGCCAGCAGTGCCGGGCGAACCTACGAGCAGTACTTC. The encoded protein is CASSAGRTYEQYF.

This clone was detected only once. The chain carries TRBV5-1 and TRBJ2-7, with TRBD1 identical over 8 bases. With 1 base clipped from V and 2 bases from J, the junction kept 8 bases outside the gene matches. This CDR3 contains 16 residues. Germline V gene sequence: CDR1 SGHRS, CDR2 YFSETQ. CDR3 sequence (DNA): TGCGCCAGCAGCTTGTCCACAGGGGGTAGGGCCTACGAGCAGTACTTC. Encoded protein: CASSLSTGGRAYEQYF.

With regard to this clone: Compared with germline, one end of the junction differs, possibly owing to a read error. The chain links TRBV13 to TRBJ1-1; 10 nucleotides agree with TRBD1. This CDR3 has 15 amino acids. The germline gives CDR1 PRHDT, CDR2 FYEKMQ (reference sequence). CDR3 residues: CASSVPGQGNTEAFF. CDR3 bases: TGTGCCAGCAGCGTGCCGGGACAGGGGAATACTGAAGCTTTCTTC. The full variable domain, rest sourced from reference TRBV13 and TRBJ1-1, is AAGVIQSPRHLIKEKRETATLKCYPIPRHDTVYWYQQGPGQDPQFLISFYEKMQSDKGSIPDRFSAQQFSDYHSELNMSSLELGDSALYFCASSVPGQGNTEAFFGQGTRLTVV.

Points on this clone: One end of the junction fails to match germline, which may point to a read error. The chain joins TRBV28 to TRBJ2-1, with D tentatively TRBD2 (5 bases). This CDR3 has 16 residues. Per germline, CDR1 MDHEN and CDR2 SYDVKM. The CDR3 DNA is TGTGTCAGCAGTTTTTACGGGAAGAGCTCCTACAATGAGCAGTTCTTC. Amino acid sequence: CVSSFYGKSSYNEQFF. Together with reference TRBV28 and TRBJ2-1, the CDR3 gives the full variable domain: DVKVTQSSRYLVKRTGEKVFLECVQDMDHENMFWYRQDPGLGLRLIYFSYDVKMKEKGDIPEGYSVSREKKERFSLILESASTNQTSMYLCVSSFYGKSSYNEQFFGPGTRLTVL.

In this sample, this clone turned up a few times. The V gene is TRBV28, the J gene TRBJ1-1; D is uncertain. The V end was cut by 3 bases, the J end by 4 bases, with 15 bases between. The CDR3 loop spans 15 amino acids. The germline gives CDR1 MDHEN, CDR2 SYDVKM. CDR3 nucleotide sequence: TGTGCCAGCAGTTTGTTCCGGGGAGTGACCACTGAAGCTTTCTTT. Translated: CASSLFRGVTTEAFF.

By share, this clone ranks as medium-sized (0.01 to 0.1%). The V and J genes are TRBV9 and TRBJ2-3, with 9 bases matching TRBD1. With V trimmed by 3 bases and J by 4 bases, 3 bases remained unmatched. The CDR3 extends over 14 amino acids. The V gene's germline CDR1 is SGDLS and CDR2 YYNGEE. The chain's CDR3 is CASSAGQGPDTQYF. Written as DNA, the CDR3 is TGTGCCAGCAGCGCGGGACAGGGCCCAGATACGCAGTATTTT.

This clone is termed medium-sized. This sequence joins TRBV18 and TRBJ1-4; D gene uncertain. The germline CDR1 and CDR2 sequences are KGHSH and LQKENI. The CDR3 is made up of 13 amino acids. Trimming cost V 0 bases and J 7 bases, with 6 bases left between them. CDR3: CASSPPASEKLFF. The CDR3 DNA is TGTGCCAGCTCACCACCGGCGAGTGAAAAACTGTTTTTT.

The chain is built from TRBV24-1 and TRBJ1-2, with D unresolved. Trimming left V 2 bases short and J 2 bases short, with 5 bases between. The CDR3 is 13 residues long. Germline-derived CDR1 and CDR2 are KGHDR and SFDVKD. The CDR3, as DNA: TGTGCCACCAGTGATTCTGTGAACTATGGCTACACCTTC. The encoded protein is CATSDSVNYGYTF.

By sample share, this clone is medium-sized (0.01 to 0.1%). The V call is TRBV5-8, the J call TRBJ1-3, with D possibly being TRBD1 (6 bases). Per germline, CDR1 SGHTS and CDR2 YDEGEE. Deletions cut 3 bases from V and 4 bases from J, with 11 bases between. CDR3 length: 14 amino acids. CDR3 sequence (DNA): TGTGCCAGCAGCTGGAGGACAGAGGGAAACACCATATATTTT. This codes for CASSWRTEGNTIYF.

By sample share, this clone is medium-sized (0.01 to 0.1%). The chain carries TRBV6-1 and TRBJ2-2; D is uncertain. CDR1 MNHNS and CDR2 SASEGT come from the germline V gene. This CDR3 is built from 11 residues. Trimming stripped 6 bases from V and 7 bases from J, with 6 bases between. CDR3 region: CASRIGGELFF. The CDR3 bases are TGTGCCAGCAGAATAGGCGGGGAGCTGTTTTTT.

The chain employs TRBV20-1 and TRBJ2-7; the D gene is possibly TRBD1 (6 bases). V lost 3 bases and J lost 2, with 23 bases in between. This CDR3 has 17 amino acids. CDR1 is DFQATT and CDR2 is SNEGSKA in the germline V gene (reference sequence). The DNA for the CDR3 is TGCAGTGCTAGCCCCGGGACAACCGCGTCGTCTCCCTACGAGCAGTACTTC. It yields the protein CSASPGTTASSPYEQYF.

This chain connects TRBV20-1 to TRBJ2-3; 8 bases are a match to TRBD2. The V gene end was trimmed by 3 bases and the J gene end by 4 bases; junction bases not matched to a gene: 6. The CDR3 is 14 amino acids. The germline CDR1 and CDR2 sequences are DFQATT and SNEGSKA (reference sequence). CDR3 nucleotide sequence: TGCAGTGCTAGTCCAGCGGGGGTAGCAGATACGCAGTATTTT. Protein sequence: CSASPAGVADTQYF.

This clone has a handful of counts. V is TRBV24-1 and J is TRBJ2-7; a weak D match, TRBD1 (5 bases). V lost 6 bases and J 1 base, leaving 6 bases between the germline ends. CDR3 length equals 12 residues. Germline V gene lookup returns CDR1 KGHDR and CDR2 SFDVKD. The CDR3 DNA reads as TGTGCCACCAGTCAGGGTTCCTACGAGCAGTACTTC. This gives the protein CATSQGSYEQYF.